Following are 8 T cell receptor beta chains from one sample sequenced in a study of tumor T cells in aggressive B-cell lymphoma. Using immunoSEQ multiplex PCR, the repertoire was profiled, and TCRdb retains in-frame clones only, with some absent. The table lists roughly 3,000 clones, over 70% of them singletons. Sequencing was performed on tumor tissue. These receptors originate from an adult with diffuse large B cell lymphoma.

The chain recombines TRBV25-1 with TRBJ1-2, with 7 bases fitting TRBD1. The germline CDR1 and CDR2 sequences are MGHDK and SYGVNS. The CDR3 spans 12 residues. After removal of 10 bases from V and 4 bases from J, the junction contained 6 bases not matched to a gene. CDR3 in DNA: TGTGCCATGGACACAGGGGCCTATGGCTACACCTTC. As protein: CAMDTGAYGYTF.

The sample holds one count of this clone. The identical CDR3 is also encoded by other nucleotide sequences in the sample. The chain carries TRBV5-1 and TRBJ1-6; 7 bases line up with TRBD1. The germline V gene has CDR1 SGHRS and CDR2 YFSETQ. Trimming took 4 bases from V and 5 from J; bases not matched to a gene: 6. This CDR3 comprises 15 residues. CDR3 loop: CASSLRQGNNSPLHF. In nucleotides, the CDR3 is TGCGCCAGCAGCCTCCGACAGGGCAATAATTCACCCCTCCACTTT.

Turning to this clone: The junction shows a germline mismatch at one end, possibly a read error. The V gene is TRBV6-5, the J gene TRBJ2-1; D is unclear. Per germline, CDR1 MNHEY and CDR2 SVGAGI. The CDR3 totals 13 residues. The CDR3 loop is CASSYSIYNEQFF. The CDR3 DNA follows: TGTGCCAGCAGCTACTCTATTTACAATGAGCAGTTCTTC.

Here the CDR3 DNA reads TGTGCCAGCAGCCGACGCACAGGGGTGGGCACTGAAGCTTTCTTT. Its protein is CASSRRTGVGTEAFF. V gene TRBV27 combines with J gene TRBJ1-1; 7 bases are shared with TRBD1. Germline CDR1 reads MNHEY; CDR2 reads SMNVEV (reference sequence). The V and J ends lost 6 bases and 4 bases, in that order; junction bases with no gene match: 11. CDR3 length equals 15 residues.

As to this clone: A read error may account for a junction end that differs from germline. CDR3 sequence reads: CASSSTAGRGHFYSYTF. The CDR3 DNA sequence: TGTGCCAGCAGCTCGACAGCCGGCAGGGGGCACTTCTATAGCTACACCTTC. The chain joins TRBV7-9 to TRBJ1-2; TRBD1 matches 8 bases. The germline V gene encodes CDR1 SEHNR and CDR2 FQNEAQ (reference sequence). The CDR3 length is 17 residues. The variable domain in full, with the rest retrieved from reference TRBV7-9 and TRBJ1-2, is DTGVSQNPRHKITKRGQNVTFRCDPISEHNRLYWYRQTLGQGPEFLTYFQNEAQLEKSRLLSDRFSAERPKGSFSTLEIQRTEQGDSAMYLCASSSTAGRGHFYSYTFGSGTRLTVV.

This chain connects TRBV7-3 to TRBJ2-1; D possibly corresponds to TRBD2 (5 bases). In germline, CDR1 is SGHTA, CDR2 FQGTGA. Trimming cost V 9 bases and J 1 base, with 10 bases left between them. The CDR3 covers 13 residues. Written as DNA, the CDR3 is TGTGCCAGTGGGCCGGGATCCTACAATGAGCAGTTCTTC. This gives the protein CASGPGSYNEQFF.

CDR3 loop: CASSPAWGGYGYTF. The CDR3 nucleotides are TGTGCCAGCAGCCCCGCGTGGGGAGGTTATGGCTACACCTTC. The chain couples TRBV5-8 to TRBJ1-2; D unresolved. The CDR3 length is 14 residues. V gave up 4 bases and J gave up 5 bases, with 15 bases separating them. The germline V gene has CDR1 SGHTS and CDR2 YDEGEE. The full variable domain, with the rest looked up from reference TRBV5-8 and TRBJ1-2, is EAGVTQSPTHLIKTRGQQATLRCSPISGHTSVYWYQQALGLGLQFLLWYDEGEERNRGNFPPRFSGRQFPNYSSELNVNALELEDSALYLCASSPAWGGYGYTFGSGTRLTVV.

In regard to this clone: This specimen includes other DNA sequences encoding the same CDR3. The chain employs TRBV19 and TRBJ2-7; 11 positions match TRBD2. The CDR3 contains 15 residues. CDR1 is LNHDA, CDR2 SQIVND, per germline (reference sequence). V lost 3 bases, J lost 6 bases, and 7 bases stayed unmatched. CDR3 loop: CASSISGRALSEQYF. The CDR3 DNA reads TGTGCCAGTAGTATTAGCGGGAGGGCCCTCTCCGAGCAGTACTTC.